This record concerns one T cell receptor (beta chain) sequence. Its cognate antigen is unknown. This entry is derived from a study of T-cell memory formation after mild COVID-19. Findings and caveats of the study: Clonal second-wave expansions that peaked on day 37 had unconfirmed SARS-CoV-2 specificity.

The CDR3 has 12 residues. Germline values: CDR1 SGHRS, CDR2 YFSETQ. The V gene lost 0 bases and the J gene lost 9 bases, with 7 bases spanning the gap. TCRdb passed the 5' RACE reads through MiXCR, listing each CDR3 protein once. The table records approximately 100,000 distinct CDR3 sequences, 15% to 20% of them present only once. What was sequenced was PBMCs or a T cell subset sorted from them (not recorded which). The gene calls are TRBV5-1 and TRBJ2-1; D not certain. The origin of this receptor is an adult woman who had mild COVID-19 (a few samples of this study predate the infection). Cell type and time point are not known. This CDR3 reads CASSLEQLEQFF. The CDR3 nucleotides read TGCGCCAGCAGCTTGGAGCAGCTTGAGCAGTTCTTC.